Listed below are T cell receptor beta chains from one sample, sequenced in a study of liver allograft versus peripheral blood T cells. Each CDR3 protein is one row after TCRdb ran MiXCR on the reads. The profile covers approximately 9,000 distinct CDR3 sequences, with less than 20% appearing a single time and about 1.2% taken by the ten largest. Receptor source: a human patient who had a liver transplant. Some T cells may be transferred from the graft donor. Each CDR3 is given with its conserved first and last residue. The D gene is left open where the match is weak. Expanded clones are given a class, and other clones once, few, many or no size at all.

v_call: TRBV7-3
clone_size: -
j_call: TRBJ1-2
d_call: -
cdr3_aa: CASSPSGASYGYTF
cdr3_nt: TGTGCCAGCAGTCCATCAGGGGCGAGCTATGGCTACACCTTC

v_call: TRBV5-6
clone_size: few
j_call: TRBJ1-6
d_call: -
cdr3_aa: CASSPREGPLHF
cdr3_nt: TGTGCCAGCAGCCCTCGCGAGGGACCCCTCCACTTT

v_call: TRBV25-1
clone_size: -
j_call: TRBJ1-6
d_call: -
cdr3_aa: CASRGPGYSPLHF
cdr3_nt: TGTGCCAGCAGGGGTCCAGGGTATTCACCCCTCCACTTT

v_call: TRBV6-5
clone_size: -
j_call: TRBJ1-1
d_call: TRBD1
cdr3_aa: CASRSGGQEAPQAFF
cdr3_nt: TGTGCCAGCAGGAGTGGGGGACAGGAAGCCCCACAAGCTTTCTTT

v_call: TRBV7-9
clone_size: -
j_call: TRBJ1-1
d_call: TRBD1
cdr3_aa: CASSLRQGHTEAFF
cdr3_nt: TGTGCCAGCAGCCTACGACAGGGGCACACTGAAGCTTTCTTT

v_call: TRBV24-1
clone_size: few
j_call: TRBJ2-2
d_call: -
cdr3_aa: CATSDLSGELFF
cdr3_nt: TGTGCCACCAGTGATTTATCGGGGGAGCTGTTTTTT

v_call: TRBV18
clone_size: many
j_call: TRBJ1-2
d_call: TRBD1
cdr3_aa: CASSLGTVPNYGYTF
cdr3_nt: TGTGCCAGCTCGCTCGGGACAGTTCCTAACTATGGCTACACCTTC

v_call: TRBV29-1
clone_size: few
j_call: TRBJ1-4
d_call: -
cdr3_aa: CSVKGVTLGGEKLFF
cdr3_nt: TGCAGCGTTAAGGGGGTAACTTTAGGTGGTGAAAAACTGTTTTTT

v_call: TRBV12-3/TRBV12-4
clone_size: few
j_call: TRBJ1-2
d_call: -
cdr3_aa: CASSLANRANYGYTF
cdr3_nt: TGTGCCAGCAGTTTAGCTAACAGGGCTAACTATGGCTACACCTTC

v_call: TRBV7-9
clone_size: -
j_call: TRBJ1-2
d_call: -
cdr3_aa: CASSLRGPHPNYGYTF
cdr3_nt: TGTGCCAGCAGCTTACGTGGGCCCCACCCTAACTATGGCTACACCTTC

v_call: TRBV9
clone_size: -
j_call: TRBJ1-3
d_call: -
cdr3_aa: CASSRTASSGNTIYF
cdr3_nt: TGTGCCAGCAGTCGGACGGCAAGCTCTGGAAACACCATATATTTT

v_call: TRBV6-1
clone_size: many
j_call: TRBJ1-2
d_call: TRBD1
cdr3_aa: CASTAGQGVFDGYTF
cdr3_nt: TGTGCCAGCACCGCGGGACAGGGGGTATTCGATGGCTACACCTTC

v_call: TRBV7-9
clone_size: -
j_call: TRBJ1-2
d_call: -
cdr3_aa: CASSLAVAGLGGYTF
cdr3_nt: TGTGCCAGCAGCTTAGCTGTAGCAGGGCTTGGTGGCTACACCTTC

v_call: TRBV5-4
clone_size: -
j_call: TRBJ1-3
d_call: -
cdr3_aa: CASSSKSGASGNTIYF
cdr3_nt: TGTGCCAGCAGCTCTAAGTCAGGCGCCTCTGGAAACACCATATATTTT

v_call: TRBV6-5
clone_size: -
j_call: TRBJ2-1
d_call: TRBD2
cdr3_aa: CASSSGAGGLNEQFF
cdr3_nt: TGTGCCAGCAGTTCGGGGGCGGGGGGCCTCAATGAGCAGTTCTTC

v_call: TRBV7-2
clone_size: few
j_call: TRBJ2-4
d_call: -
cdr3_aa: CASSRGGENIQYF
cdr3_nt: TGTGCCAGCAGCCGGGGAGGAGAAAACATTCAGTACTTC

v_call: TRBV30
clone_size: medium-sized
j_call: TRBJ1-2
d_call: TRBD1
cdr3_aa: CAWTPGTGGNYGYTF
cdr3_nt: TGTGCCTGGACTCCCGGGACAGGGGGCAACTATGGCTACACCTTC

v_call: TRBV6-2/TRBV6-3
clone_size: medium-sized
j_call: TRBJ1-2
d_call: -
cdr3_aa: CASSYQRGYGYTF
cdr3_nt: TGTGCCAGCAGTTACCAGCGCGGCTATGGCTACACCTTC

v_call: TRBV7-9
clone_size: -
j_call: TRBJ1-5
d_call: -
cdr3_aa: CASSLGDGRNQPQHF
cdr3_nt: TGTGCCAGCAGCTTAGGGGACGGACGCAATCAGCCCCAGCATTTT

v_call: TRBV18
clone_size: -
j_call: TRBJ1-2
d_call: TRBD1
cdr3_aa: CASSLGTGNYGYTF
cdr3_nt: TGTGCCAGCTCACTCGGGACAGGGAACTATGGCTACACCTTC

v_call: TRBV18
clone_size: medium-sized
j_call: TRBJ2-7
d_call: TRBD1
cdr3_aa: CASSYVRDRTSYEQYF
cdr3_nt: TGTGCCAGCTCGTACGTCCGGGACAGGACTTCCTACGAGCAGTACTTC

v_call: TRBV5-6
clone_size: -
j_call: TRBJ1-2
d_call: -
cdr3_aa: CASSVTSNYGYTF
cdr3_nt: TGTGCCAGCAGCGTGACCTCTAACTATGGCTACACCTTC

v_call: TRBV7-2
clone_size: many
j_call: TRBJ1-1
d_call: -
cdr3_aa: CASSPNEGRGMNTEAFF
cdr3_nt: TGTGCCAGCAGCCCTAACGAAGGGAGGGGGATGAACACTGAAGCTTTCTTT

v_call: TRBV20-1
clone_size: -
j_call: TRBJ1-4
d_call: -
cdr3_aa: CSAPAASGDEKLFF
cdr3_nt: TGCAGTGCTCCCGCCGCATCGGGTGATGAAAAACTGTTTTTT

v_call: TRBV20-1
clone_size: -
j_call: TRBJ1-1
d_call: -
cdr3_aa: CSATPNTEAFF
cdr3_nt: TGCAGTGCTACTCCTAACACTGAAGCTTTCTTT

v_call: TRBV2
clone_size: -
j_call: TRBJ1-6
d_call: -
cdr3_aa: CASSERRTNSPLHF
cdr3_nt: TGTGCCAGCAGTGAGAGGCGGACCAATTCACCCCTCCACTTT

v_call: TRBV29-1
clone_size: medium-sized
j_call: TRBJ2-7
d_call: -
cdr3_aa: CSGRDSYEQYF
cdr3_nt: TGCAGCGGTAGGGATTCCTACGAGCAGTACTTC

v_call: TRBV19
clone_size: medium-sized
j_call: TRBJ1-4
d_call: -
cdr3_aa: CGSKEGFSPFNEKLFF
cdr3_nt: TGTGGGTCTAAGGAGGGGTTCTCTCCTTTTAATGAAAAACTGTTTTTT

v_call: TRBV6-1
clone_size: medium-sized
j_call: TRBJ2-7
d_call: TRBD1
cdr3_aa: CASRPNPTGFSYEQYF
cdr3_nt: TGTGCCAGCAGACCGAACCCGACAGGGTTCTCCTACGAGCAGTACTTC

v_call: TRBV29-1
clone_size: medium-sized
j_call: TRBJ1-1
d_call: -
cdr3_aa: CSVGQSNTEAFF
cdr3_nt: TGCAGCGTTGGACAGTCGAACACTGAAGCTTTCTTT

v_call: TRBV12-3/TRBV12-4
clone_size: -
j_call: TRBJ2-3
d_call: -
cdr3_aa: CASKRAGDTQYF
cdr3_nt: TGTGCCAGCAAAAGGGCCGGGGATACGCAGTATTTT

v_call: TRBV5-4
clone_size: -
j_call: TRBJ2-1
d_call: TRBD2
cdr3_aa: CASSPRASGGDEQFF
cdr3_nt: TGTGCCAGCAGCCCGCGGGCTAGCGGGGGGGATGAGCAGTTCTTC

v_call: TRBV20-1
clone_size: -
j_call: TRBJ1-6
d_call: -
cdr3_aa: CSARETALWDSPLHF
cdr3_nt: TGCAGTGCTAGAGAGACAGCTCTATGGGATTCACCCCTCCACTTT

v_call: TRBV7-9
clone_size: few
j_call: TRBJ1-5
d_call: -
cdr3_aa: CASSPRDSNQPQHF
cdr3_nt: TGTGCCAGCAGCCCTCGTGATAGCAATCAGCCCCAGCATTTT

v_call: TRBV7-9
clone_size: -
j_call: TRBJ1-1
d_call: -
cdr3_aa: CASSFSQGNTEAFF
cdr3_nt: TGTGCCAGCAGCTTCTCACAGGGCAACACTGAAGCTTTCTTT

v_call: TRBV28
clone_size: -
j_call: TRBJ1-4
d_call: -
cdr3_aa: CASSTYEKLFF
cdr3_nt: TGTGCCAGTTCAACATATGAAAAACTGTTTTTT

v_call: TRBV6-2/TRBV6-3
clone_size: medium-sized
j_call: TRBJ1-6
d_call: -
cdr3_aa: CASNHHRDTSPLHF
cdr3_nt: TGTGCCAGCAACCACCACAGGGATACTTCACCCCTCCACTTT

v_call: TRBV6-6
clone_size: -
j_call: TRBJ1-2
d_call: -
cdr3_aa: CASSYSRGGGYTF
cdr3_nt: TGTGCCAGCAGTTACTCGCGGGGAGGCGGCTACACCTTC

v_call: TRBV19
clone_size: medium-sized
j_call: TRBJ1-2
d_call: -
cdr3_aa: CASRSTIGYTF
cdr3_nt: TGTGCCAGCCGTTCCACTATCGGCTACACCTTC

v_call: TRBV6-5
clone_size: medium-sized
j_call: TRBJ1-6
d_call: -
cdr3_aa: CASRSGANNSPLHF
cdr3_nt: TGTGCCAGCAGGAGCGGGGCCAATAATTCACCCCTCCACTTT

v_call: TRBV18
clone_size: medium-sized
j_call: TRBJ2-5
d_call: -
cdr3_aa: CASSPSSTTETQYF
cdr3_nt: TGTGCCAGCTCACCAAGTTCGACCACAGAGACCCAGTACTTC

v_call: TRBV19
clone_size: medium-sized
j_call: TRBJ1-2
d_call: -
cdr3_aa: CASSPQGTAYGYTF
cdr3_nt: TGTGCCAGTAGTCCTCAGGGTACCGCCTATGGCTACACCTTC

v_call: TRBV6-2/TRBV6-3
clone_size: -
j_call: TRBJ2-7
d_call: TRBD2
cdr3_aa: CASSYSVSGGEQYF
cdr3_nt: TGTGCCAGCAGTTACTCGGTTAGCGGGGGTGAGCAGTACTTC

v_call: TRBV6-1
clone_size: -
j_call: TRBJ1-1
d_call: TRBD1
cdr3_aa: CASSGGQGNTEAFF
cdr3_nt: TGTGCCAGCAGTGGGGGACAGGGGAACACTGAAGCTTTCTTT

v_call: TRBV5-6
clone_size: -
j_call: TRBJ1-2
d_call: -
cdr3_aa: CASSSGSSDYGYTF
cdr3_nt: TGTGCCAGCAGCTCGGGATCGTCCGACTATGGCTACACCTTC

v_call: TRBV7-9
clone_size: few
j_call: TRBJ1-3
d_call: -
cdr3_aa: CASSSAGQYSGNTIYF
cdr3_nt: TGTGCCAGCAGCTCCGCCGGACAGTACTCTGGAAACACCATATATTTT

v_call: TRBV10-3
clone_size: medium-sized
j_call: TRBJ1-2
d_call: -
cdr3_aa: CAISGSTAGYGYTF
cdr3_nt: TGTGCCATCAGTGGGTCCACAGCCGGCTATGGCTACACCTTC

v_call: TRBV25-1
clone_size: -
j_call: TRBJ1-5
d_call: -
cdr3_aa: CASSESGGIQPQHF
cdr3_nt: TGTGCCAGCAGTGAATCGGGGGGAATTCAGCCCCAGCATTTT

v_call: TRBV19
clone_size: medium-sized
j_call: TRBJ1-2
d_call: -
cdr3_aa: CASSIDRTGERGYTF
cdr3_nt: TGTGCCAGTAGTATAGATCGAACAGGCGAACGTGGCTACACCTTC

v_call: TRBV7-2
clone_size: few
j_call: TRBJ2-7
d_call: -
cdr3_aa: CASSFDRTSSYEQYF
cdr3_nt: TGTGCCAGCAGCTTTGACAGGACTAGCTCCTACGAGCAGTACTTC

v_call: TRBV18
clone_size: medium-sized
j_call: TRBJ2-2
d_call: TRBD1
cdr3_aa: CASSPRAGGENTGELFF
cdr3_nt: TGTGCCAGCTCACCAAGGGCAGGGGGCGAGAACACCGGGGAGCTGTTTTTT

v_call: TRBV12-3/TRBV12-4
clone_size: -
j_call: TRBJ1-2
d_call: -
cdr3_aa: CASSLGAGAGQGYGYTF
cdr3_nt: TGTGCCAGCAGTTTAGGTGCAGGGGCCGGGCAGGGCTATGGCTACACCTTC

v_call: TRBV18
clone_size: medium-sized
j_call: TRBJ1-2
d_call: TRBD1
cdr3_aa: CASSPLGQGHGYTF
cdr3_nt: TGTGCCAGCTCACCGTTGGGACAGGGGCATGGCTACACCTTC